The rows below give T cell receptor beta chains drawn from one sample of a study of T cell repertoires in cytomegalovirus infection. TCRdb called the reads again in MiXCR, with one record for every CDR3 protein. The table has around 630,000 distinct CDR3 sequences, roughly a quarter seen once. Sequenced input: CD8+ T cells from PBMCs. The receptors derive from a human donor in good health (CMV status not recorded). Some clones in this sample may be carry-over from other donors' samples. Each CDR3 is given with its conserved first and last residue. A D gene is named only where the DNA matches it firmly. Some rows mark clone size as missing; the rest say once, few, many or name a class of expanded clone.

clone_size: many; d_call: -; j_call: TRBJ2-1; v_call: TRBV29-1; cdr3_nt: TGCAGCGTTGAAGATCCTGGACAGAGCTCCTACAATGAGCAGTTCTTC; cdr3_aa: CSVEDPGQSSYNEQFF
clone_size: -; d_call: TRBD1; j_call: TRBJ2-2; v_call: TRBV20-1; cdr3_nt: TGCAGTGCTAGAACCCCCGTCGAGGACAGGCTAGCCGGGGAGCTGTTTTTT; cdr3_aa: CSARTPVEDRLAGELFF
clone_size: many; d_call: TRBD2; j_call: TRBJ2-1; v_call: TRBV7-2; cdr3_nt: TGTGCCAGCATCCCGACTAGCGGGGGGGCCTATGAGCAGTTCTTC; cdr3_aa: CASIPTSGGAYEQFF
clone_size: few; d_call: TRBD1; j_call: TRBJ2-5; v_call: TRBV7-9; cdr3_nt: TGTGCCAGCAGCATCGGCCTCACGACAGGGCGCCAAGAGACCCAGTACTTC; cdr3_aa: CASSIGLTTGRQETQYF
clone_size: -; d_call: -; j_call: TRBJ1-5; v_call: TRBV28; cdr3_nt: TGTGCCAGCACCCTAGGGCTGCAGCCCCAGCATTTT; cdr3_aa: CASTLGLQPQHF
clone_size: few; d_call: -; j_call: TRBJ2-6; v_call: TRBV15; cdr3_nt: TGTGCCACCAGCAGAGAAGAGGTCTCTGGGGCCAACGTCCTGACTTTC; cdr3_aa: CATSREEVSGANVLTF
clone_size: few; d_call: TRBD1; j_call: TRBJ2-7; v_call: TRBV14; cdr3_nt: TGTGCCAGCAGCCCCAGGACAGGGGAGAACGGCTACGAGCAGTACTTC; cdr3_aa: CASSPRTGENGYEQYF
clone_size: -; d_call: -; j_call: TRBJ2-5; v_call: TRBV6-2/TRBV6-3; cdr3_nt: TGTGCCAGCAAGTCCCTGCTACTAGAGAGCCAAGAGACCCAGTACTTC; cdr3_aa: CASKSLLLESQETQYF
clone_size: -; d_call: -; j_call: TRBJ2-1; v_call: TRBV20-1; cdr3_nt: TGCAGTGCTAGGCAAGGCACCTACAATGAGCAGTTCTTC; cdr3_aa: CSARQGTYNEQFF
clone_size: many; d_call: -; j_call: TRBJ1-2; v_call: TRBV12-3/TRBV12-4; cdr3_nt: TGTGCCAGCAGTTTCAGCTATGGCTACACCTTC; cdr3_aa: CASSFSYGYTF
clone_size: -; d_call: TRBD2; j_call: TRBJ2-3; v_call: TRBV5-1; cdr3_nt: TGCGCCAGCGGTACTAGCGGGGGCCAGCGGTATTTT; cdr3_aa: CASGTSGGQRYF
clone_size: few; d_call: -; j_call: TRBJ2-3; v_call: TRBV7-7; cdr3_nt: TGTGCTAGCAGCCTGACCCCTCAAGCCACAGATACGCAGTATTTT; cdr3_aa: CASSLTPQATDTQYF
clone_size: -; d_call: -; j_call: TRBJ2-7; v_call: TRBV6-4; cdr3_nt: TGTGCCAGCAGTGAGGTAGGGGGAACTTACGAGCAGTACTTC; cdr3_aa: CASSEVGGTYEQYF
clone_size: many; d_call: -; j_call: TRBJ1-2; v_call: TRBV27; cdr3_nt: TGTGCCAGCAGTTTGCTGGGGCAGAACCATGGCTACACCTTC; cdr3_aa: CASSLLGQNHGYTF
clone_size: -; d_call: -; j_call: TRBJ2-7; v_call: TRBV7-8; cdr3_nt: TGTGCCAGCAGCACGAGCTTCAACGAGCAGTACTTC; cdr3_aa: CASSTSFNEQYF
clone_size: many; d_call: -; j_call: TRBJ2-1; v_call: TRBV28; cdr3_nt: TGTGCCAGCAGCCCGACTCCGAGCTCCTACAATGAGCAGTTCTTC; cdr3_aa: CASSPTPSSYNEQFF